A single sample is the source of the 21 T cell receptor beta chains below, sequenced in a study of cytomegalovirus exposure and HLA in healthy donors. The PCR was carried out with 60 Vbeta primers and 13 Jbeta primers. Sequenced by immunoSEQ multiplex PCR; TCRdb stores in-frame clones only, minus some. The sample has over 200,000 clones; about 80% are singletons. The sample consisted of PBMCs. Source of these receptors: a man aged 35-49 years in good health and CMV-seropositive.

V gene TRBV5-4 combines with J gene TRBJ2-3, with D possibly TRBD1 on 6 matching bases. The CDR3 covers 15 residues. Trimming cost V 0 bases and J 0 bases, with 8 bases left between them. The germline V gene has CDR1 SGHNT and CDR2 YYREEE (reference sequence). CDR3 sequence reads: CASSLVGTSTDTQYF. The CDR3 nucleotides read TGTGCCAGCAGCTTGGTGGGGACAAGCACAGATACGCAGTATTTT.

The rearrangement uses TRBV10-3 and TRBJ2-2, with 8 bases matching TRBD2. This CDR3 is built from 18 residues. Trimming cost V 0 bases and J 0 bases; bases outside gene matches: 6. Per germline, CDR1 ENHRY and CDR2 SYGVKD. In nucleotides, the CDR3 is TGTGCCATCAGTGAGTCCTGGGCGGGAGGCGCGAACACCGGGGAGCTGTTTTTT. Translation: CAISESWAGGANTGELFF.

J is TRBJ1-4 and V is TRBV27; possible D gene TRBD1, 6 bases. The CDR3 totals 15 residues. V was shortened by 4 bases and J by 3 bases, with 12 bases between the two germline ends. Germline lookup yields CDR1 MNHEY and CDR2 SMNVEV (reference sequence). This chain's CDR3 is CASSYTGLANEKLFF. The DNA of the CDR3 is TGTGCCAGCAGTTACACAGGGTTAGCTAATGAAAAACTGTTTTTT.

A single count supports this clone. This chain uses TRBV4-1 with TRBJ1-1; 9 bases match TRBD1. Trimming took 1 base from V and 4 from J; bases not matched to a gene: 10. The CDR3 sequence is 17 residues long. The germline CDR1 and CDR2 sequences are MGHRA and YSYEKL. CDR3 sequence (DNA): TGCGCCAGCAGCCAAGCGGTCGGACAGGGGAGAAGCACTGAAGCTTTCTTT. This sequence encodes CASSQAVGQGRSTEAFF.

The V and J genes are TRBV5-1 and TRBJ2-3; tentative D call: TRBD2 (5 bases). This CDR3 spans 13 amino acids. The V gene's germline CDR1 is SGHRS and CDR2 YFSETQ. With 4 bases removed from V and 9 bases from J, the gap between germline ends came to 15 bases. CDR3 protein: CASSDTTSLTQYF. The CDR3 nucleotides read TGCGCCAGCAGCGACACAACTAGTCTGACGCAGTATTTT.

This clone was recorded once. The V and J genes are TRBV5-4 and TRBJ2-7; 12 nucleotides agree with TRBD2. The CDR3 consists of 16 residues. Germline V gives CDR1 SGHNT, CDR2 YYREEE (reference sequence). V dropped 3 bases and J dropped 2; count of bases not matched to a gene: 6. CDR3: CASSSRTSGDPYEQYF. CDR3 DNA sequence: TGTGCCAGCAGCTCCCGGACTAGCGGGGATCCCTACGAGCAGTACTTC.

This clone was observed a handful of times. The chain combines TRBV7-2 with TRBJ2-5, with a tentative D call TRBD2 (6 bases). The ends were cut back, 4 bases at V and 3 bases at J, with 18 bases in the middle. CDR3 length: 16 residues. The germline gives CDR1 SGHTA, CDR2 FQGNSA. This CDR3 is CASSSSGSLMKETQYF. For the CDR3, the DNA is TGTGCCAGCAGCTCTTCCGGGAGTTTGATGAAAGAGACCCAGTACTTC.

This chain links TRBV11-3 with TRBJ2-1; tentatively, D is TRBD2 (5 bases). Trimming took 0 bases from V and 4 from J, leaving 10 bases between them. The CDR3 runs 15 residues. Germline CDR1 and CDR2: SGHNT and YENEEA. The CDR3 region has the DNA TGTGCCAGCAGCTTAGAACTAGTGCTTTACAATGAGCAGTTCTTC. Translation gives CASSLELVLYNEQFF. The full variable domain, with the rest looked up from reference TRBV11-3 and TRBJ2-1, is EAGVVQSPRYKIIEKKQPVAFWCNPISGHNTLYWYLQNLGQGPELLIRYENEEAVDDSQLPKDRFSAERLKGVDSTLKIQPAELGDSAVYLCASSLELVLYNEQFFGPGTRLTVL.

In regard to this clone: A junction boundary mismatches the germline segment, possibly from a read error. The chain combines TRBV7-7 with TRBJ2-3; 8 bases line up with TRBD2. The germline V gene has CDR1 SSHAT and CDR2 FNYEAQ (reference sequence). This CDR3 comprises 15 residues. DNA of the CDR3: TGTGCTAGCAGCTTGTCTAGCGGGCACACAGATACGCAGTATTTT. As protein: CASSLSSGHTDTQYF. Together with reference TRBV7-7 and TRBJ2-3, the CDR3 gives the full variable domain: GAGVSQSPRYKVTKRGQDVTLRCDPISSHATLYWYQQALGQGPEFLTYFNYEAQPDKSGLPSDRFSAERPEGSISTLTIQRTEQRDSAMYRCASSLSSGHTDTQYFGPGTRLTVL.

Written as DNA, the CDR3 is TGTGCCAGCAAAAGGAGTGGCGGGACAGGCTCCTACAATGAGCAGTTCTTC. Translation gives CASKRSGGTGSYNEQFF. The V and J genes are TRBV27 and TRBJ2-1, with TRBD1 matching 8 bases. Germline V gives CDR1 MNHEY, CDR2 SMNVEV (reference sequence). Unmatched junction bases numbered 11, after V lost 7 bases and J lost 0 bases. The CDR3 is made up of 17 amino acids.

This clone was observed a single time. The CDR3 bases are TGCGCCAGCAGCCAACTCGGACTAGCGGGACACAATGAGCAGTTCTTC. This codes for CASSQLGLAGHNEQFF. The rearrangement uses TRBV4-1 and TRBJ2-1; 12 bases match TRBD2. V lost 2 bases and J lost 5; bases outside the gene matches: 4. This CDR3 spans 16 amino acids. Looked up from germline, CDR1 is MGHRA and CDR2 is YSYEKL.

The V gene is TRBV5-6, the J gene TRBJ1-5, with D perhaps TRBD1 (6 bases). Germline V gene data show CDR1 as SGHDT and CDR2 as YYEEEE. V lost 3 bases, J lost 2 bases, and 15 bases lay in between. This CDR3 region has 16 residues. In DNA form, the CDR3 reads TGTGCCAGCAGCTGGTTAAAGGGGGGGGGCAATCAGCCCCAGCATTTT. Protein: CASSWLKGGGNQPQHF.

On this clone itself: Other DNA sequences in this sample translate to the same CDR3. This chain's CDR3 is CASSLGQINEQFF. The CDR3 DNA is TGTGCCAGCAGTCTCGGACAGATCAATGAGCAGTTCTTC. V gene TRBV27 combines with J gene TRBJ2-1; possibly TRBD1 for D (6 bases). Germline V gene data show CDR1 as MNHEY and CDR2 as SMNVEV (reference sequence). CDR3 length: 13 amino acids. V was trimmed by 5 bases and J by 6 bases, leaving 11 bases between them.

V gene TRBV7-9 combines with J gene TRBJ2-7; 13 bases are a match to TRBD2. The CDR3 contains 15 residues. The trim removed 4 bases at V and 1 base at J, leaving 1 base unmatched. Looked up from germline, CDR1 is SEHNR and CDR2 is FQNEAQ (reference sequence). This CDR3 is CASSSGLAGSYEQYV. CDR3 sequence (DNA): TGTGCCAGCAGCTCGGGACTAGCGGGGTCCTACGAGCAGTACGTC.

The CDR3 DNA is TGTGCCAGCAGTTACTTCGCCGGGACAGGGGGCTCAACTTTCTTT. Translating gives CASSYFAGTGGSTFF. This chain joins TRBV6-5 and TRBJ1-1; 12 nucleotides line up with TRBD1. The CDR3 runs to 15 residues. After removal of 1 base from V and 12 bases from J, the junction contained 9 bases not matched to a gene. Germline values: CDR1 MNHEY, CDR2 SVGAGI.

The chain has TRBV1 and TRBJ2-7; TRBD1 is taken as the D call from the table, unchecked against the DNA. TRBV1 is designated a pseudogene. The length of the CDR3 is 12 residues. CDR3 region: CTSRKGSHEQYV. In DNA form, the CDR3 reads TGCACCAGTAGAAAGGGGTCCCACGAGCAGTACGTC.

This chain joins TRBV15 and TRBJ2-5; D unresolved. Germline CDR1 reads LNHNV; CDR2 reads YYDKDF (reference sequence). V lost 0 bases to trimming and J lost 0 bases, with 8 bases between them. The CDR3 runs to 15 residues. CDR3 bases: TGTGCCACCAGCAGAGATTGGCAGTACCAAGAGACCCAGTACTTC. Its protein is CATSRDWQYQETQYF.

The J gene is TRBJ2-2, the V gene TRBV7-9, with D possibly being TRBD2 (7 bases). V lost 5 bases, J lost 5 bases, and 18 bases lay in between. The CDR3 loop spans 16 amino acids. Germline CDR1 reads SEHNR; CDR2 reads FQNEAQ (reference sequence). CDR3 sequence: CASSLKAGAKTGELFF. The CDR3 bases are TGTGCCAGCAGCCTTAAGGCGGGGGCTAAGACCGGGGAGCTGTTTTTT.

V usage is TRBV15 and J usage is TRBJ2-7; no definite D call. Germline V gene lookup returns CDR1 LNHNV and CDR2 YYDKDF (reference sequence). V lost 5 bases to trimming and J lost 3 bases, with 8 bases between them. This CDR3 contains 12 residues. The CDR3 nucleotides are TGTGCCACCAGCTTCTCTAACTACGAGCAGTACTTC. Translation gives CATSFSNYEQYF.

This chain connects TRBV28 to TRBJ2-6; TRBD1 agrees at 9 bases. Germline-derived CDR1 and CDR2 are MDHEN and SYDVKM. This CDR3 region has 15 residues. The J segment lost 1 base and the V segment lost 6 bases, leaving 1 base of the junction unmatched. CDR3 bases: TGTGCCAGCAGGACAGGGGGTTCTGGGGCCAACGTCCTGACTTTC. This sequence encodes CASRTGGSGANVLTF. Based on the CDR3 plus reference TRBV28 and TRBJ2-6, the full variable domain is DVKVTQSSRYLVKRTGEKVFLECVQDMDHENMFWYRQDPGLGLRLIYFSYDVKMKEKGDIPEGYSVSREKKERFSLILESASTNQTSMYLCASRTGGSGANVLTFGAGSRLTVL.

V and J are TRBV7-9 and TRBJ2-1; 8 nucleotides align to TRBD2. This CDR3 is built from 16 residues. V was clipped by 8 bases and J by 2 bases; unmatched bases: 11. The germline V gene encodes CDR1 SEHNR and CDR2 FQNEAQ (reference sequence). The CDR3 DNA is TGTGCCAGCGAGACGAATCAGCGGGAGCCCTACAATGAGCAGTTCTTC. It specifies CASETNQREPYNEQFF.